This TCR beta chain is from a study of patients and donors after allogeneic stem cell transplantation. One entry per CDR3 protein results from TCRdb running MiXCR on the RT-PCR reads. The sample lists fewer than 500,000 distinct CDR3 sequences, about a sixth occurring once. V was pared by 0 bases and J by 9 bases, with 9 bases between. Germline V gives CDR1 DFQATT, CDR2 SNEGSKA (reference sequence). This CDR3 is built from 12 residues. The rearrangement links TRBV20-1 to TRBJ2-1, with D maybe TRBD2 (5 bases). The TCR sequence derives from a human donor who was either an allogeneic HSCT recipient or a stem cell or donor lymphocyte infusion donor (not recorded which). It is not recorded whose cells these are; they may come from a transplant donor. The sample consisted of blood, either unsorted or a sorted T cell fraction (not recorded which). The CDR3 nucleotides are TGCAGTGCTAGAGACGGTGGAGGTGAGCAGTTCTTC. Translating gives CSARDGGGEQFF.